Below are 18 T cell receptor beta chains sequenced from a single sample in a study of cytomegalovirus exposure and HLA in healthy donors. Primers: 60 Vbeta forward and 13 Jbeta reverse. Generated by immunoSEQ multiplex PCR, the TCRdb table keeps only in-frame clones and is missing some. The sample has some 130,000 clones; about 70% are singletons. The sequencing input was PBMCs. These receptors originate from a woman in her sixties in good health and CMV-seropositive.

The J gene is TRBJ2-1, the V gene TRBV28; 11 bases map to TRBD2. V lost 8 bases and J lost 3; bases outside the gene matches: 0. The CDR3 has 13 amino acids. The V gene's germline CDR1 is MDHEN and CDR2 SYDVKM. As DNA, the CDR3 is TGTGCCAGCGGACTAGCGGGCTACAATGAGCAGTTCTTC. Protein: CASGLAGYNEQFF. Full variable domain (outside the CDR3, taken from reference TRBV28 and TRBJ2-1): DVKVTQSSRYLVKRTGEKVFLECVQDMDHENMFWYRQDPGLGLRLIYFSYDVKMKEKGDIPEGYSVSREKKERFSLILESASTNQTSMYLCASGLAGYNEQFFGPGTRLTVL.

The chain is built from TRBV10-2 and TRBJ2-7, with a possible D match to TRBD1 (5 bases). Trimming left V 5 bases short and J 7 bases short, with 21 bases between. The CDR3 consists of 15 residues. CDR1 WSHSY and CDR2 SAAADI come from the germline V gene. As DNA, the CDR3 is TGCGCCAGCAGTCGGGCAGGGTCTTCAGCTAGAGAGCAGTACTTC. Encoded protein: CASSRAGSSAREQYF.

The chain joins TRBV6-5 to TRBJ2-2; 8 nucleotides align to TRBD1. Germline CDR1 is MNHEY and CDR2 is SVGAGI. The trim removed 2 bases at V and 3 bases at J, leaving 5 bases unmatched. The CDR3 totals 16 residues. The CDR3 protein is CASSYGRTGYTGELFF. CDR3 nucleotide sequence: TGTGCCAGCAGTTACGGACGGACAGGGTACACCGGGGAGCTGTTTTTT.

This clone was picked up a small number of times. The chain combines TRBV19 with TRBJ1-1; weak D call: TRBD1 (6 bases). The V end was cut by 4 bases, the J end by 4 bases, with 13 bases between. In germline, CDR1 is LNHDA, CDR2 SQIVND (reference sequence). The CDR3 is 14 residues long. Here the CDR3 reads CASSSRQDRTEAFF. The CDR3 DNA reads as TGTGCCAGTAGTAGCCGACAGGATCGCACTGAAGCTTTCTTT.

The chain links TRBV5-1 to TRBJ1-3, with D perhaps matching TRBD1 (5 bases). CDR1 SGHRS and CDR2 YFSETQ come from the germline V gene. V dropped 3 bases and J dropped 0 bases, with 7 bases sitting between them. This CDR3 contains 14 residues. CDR3 sequence reads: CASSWGDSGNTIYF. CDR3 sequence (DNA): TGCGCCAGCAGCTGGGGGGACTCTGGAAACACCATATATTTT.

The count of this clone is one. This chain links TRBV28 with TRBJ1-1, with 9 bases lining up with TRBD1. Per the germline V gene, CDR1 is MDHEN and CDR2 is SYDVKM. The CDR3 spans 13 residues. With V trimmed by 6 bases and J by 4 bases, 3 bases remained unmatched. The CDR3 reads CASSRDRVTEAFF. The CDR3 DNA reads TGTGCCAGCAGCCGGGACAGGGTCACTGAAGCTTTCTTT.

The chain combines TRBV5-8 with TRBJ1-5, with D hard to call. Germline assignment: CDR1 SGHTS and CDR2 YDEGEE. The CDR3 loop spans 14 amino acids. V gave up 2 bases and J gave up 2 bases, with 8 bases separating them. The CDR3 here is CASSFMRGNQPQHF. The CDR3 coding sequence is TGTGCCAGCAGCTTTATGCGGGGCAATCAGCCCCAGCATTTT.

The V call is TRBV4-1, the J call TRBJ2-7; no reliable D call. CDR1 is MGHRA, CDR2 YSYEKL, per germline. With 0 bases removed from V and 2 bases from J, the gap between germline ends came to 17 bases. This CDR3 has 17 residues. CDR3 region: CASSQEFPSRATYEQYF. CDR3 sequence (DNA): TGCGCCAGCAGCCAAGAATTCCCCTCAAGAGCCACCTACGAGCAGTACTTC.

This clone appeared a few times. This chain links TRBV11-2 with TRBJ1-1; 8 nucleotides align to TRBD1. Germline CDR1 SGHAT, CDR2 FQNNGV. CDR3 length equals 14 residues. V lost 1 base and J lost 5; bases outside the gene matches: 3. The CDR3 loop reads CASSLGTGITEAFF. The CDR3 bases are TGTGCCAGCAGCTTAGGGACAGGGATAACTGAAGCTTTCTTT.

As DNA, the CDR3 is TGTGCCAGCAGTTACAACAGGGGTGGGAACACTGAAGCTTTCTTT. Protein: CASSYNRGGNTEAFF. The J gene is TRBJ1-1, the V gene TRBV6-5; 7 nucleotides line up with TRBD1. With V trimmed by 2 bases and J by 1 base, 4 bases remained unmatched. The CDR3 is 15 amino acids. Germline V gene sequence: CDR1 MNHEY, CDR2 SVGAGI.

This rearrangement joins TRBV27 to TRBJ1-4, with D perhaps matching TRBD1 (5 bases). The CDR3 totals 14 residues. V was shortened by 4 bases and J by 4 bases, with 10 bases between the two germline ends. CDR1 and CDR2 from the germline V gene are MNHEY and SMNVEV (reference sequence). CDR3 loop: CASSSRVRNEKLFF. The CDR3 nucleotides read TGTGCCAGCAGTTCCAGGGTGCGTAATGAAAAACTGTTTTTT.

The rearrangement joins TRBV10-3 to TRBJ2-7; the D is unclear. With 2 bases removed from V and 6 bases from J, the gap between germline ends came to 8 bases. Germline V gives CDR1 ENHRY, CDR2 SYGVKD. The CDR3 runs to 12 residues. CDR3 region: CAISETPSEQYF. The CDR3 nucleotides read TGTGCCATCAGTGAGACCCCCAGCGAGCAGTACTTC.

V is TRBV19 and J is TRBJ1-1; a weak D match, TRBD1 (5 bases). The CDR3 has 15 residues. Trimming took off 1 base at V and 2 bases at J, with 11 bases between the two ends. CDR1 is LNHDA, CDR2 SQIVND, per germline (reference sequence). CDR3 sequence: CASSIVAGTNTEAFF. The CDR3 nucleotides read TGTGCCAGTAGTATAGTTGCAGGGACTAACACTGAAGCTTTCTTT. The full variable domain, completed using reference TRBV19 and TRBJ1-1, is DGGITQSPKYLFRKEGQNVTLSCEQNLNHDAMYWYRQDPGQGLRLIYYSQIVNDFQKGDIAEGYSVSREKKESFPLTVTSAQKNPTAFYLCASSIVAGTNTEAFFGQGTRLTVV.

The chain has TRBV19 and TRBJ2-2, with 10 bases lining up with TRBD1. Germline assignment: CDR1 LNHDA and CDR2 SQIVND (reference sequence). The CDR3 runs 16 residues. After removal of 6 bases from V and 0 bases from J, the junction contained 4 bases not matched to a gene. In nucleotides, the CDR3 is TGTGCCAGTAGACATGACAGGGGGCCGAACACCGGGGAGCTGTTTTTT. Its protein product is CASRHDRGPNTGELFF.

This chain joins TRBV11-1 and TRBJ2-7; possibly TRBD1 for D (5 bases). The V end was cut by 6 bases, the J end by 4 bases, with 13 bases between. The germline V gene has CDR1 SGHAT and CDR2 FQDESV (reference sequence). The length of the CDR3 is 13 residues. CDR3 DNA: TGTGCCAGCAGGGCAGGGCTGGGGTACGAGCAGTACTTC. Residues: CASRAGLGYEQYF.

The genes are TRBV9 and TRBJ1-2, with 9 bases lining up with TRBD1. Per germline, CDR1 SGDLS and CDR2 YYNGEE. CDR3 size: 14 residues. V shed 3 bases and J 7 bases; nucleotides not matched to a gene: 7. CDR3: CASSAGTGNVGYTF. The DNA of the CDR3 is TGTGCCAGCAGCGCGGGGACAGGGAATGTTGGCTACACCTTC.

The chain combines TRBV5-1 with TRBJ1-2; D gene unclear. The CDR3 runs to 14 residues. CDR1 and CDR2 (germline): SGHRS, YFSETQ. Between the trimmed V and J ends, which lost 2 bases and 4 bases, there was a span of 12 bases. This CDR3 is CASSFELRGYGYTF. DNA for the CDR3: TGCGCCAGCAGCTTCGAGCTCCGGGGCTATGGCTACACCTTC.

The genes are TRBV27 and TRBJ2-2; a possible D gene is TRBD1 (6 bases). CDR1 and CDR2 from the germline V gene are MNHEY and SMNVEV (reference sequence). The CDR3 extends over 14 amino acids. Trimming stripped 2 bases from V and 7 bases from J, with 11 bases between. The CDR3 sequence: CASSLRGRSGELFF. CDR3 DNA sequence: TGTGCCAGCAGTTTAAGGGGGAGAAGCGGGGAGCTGTTTTTT.